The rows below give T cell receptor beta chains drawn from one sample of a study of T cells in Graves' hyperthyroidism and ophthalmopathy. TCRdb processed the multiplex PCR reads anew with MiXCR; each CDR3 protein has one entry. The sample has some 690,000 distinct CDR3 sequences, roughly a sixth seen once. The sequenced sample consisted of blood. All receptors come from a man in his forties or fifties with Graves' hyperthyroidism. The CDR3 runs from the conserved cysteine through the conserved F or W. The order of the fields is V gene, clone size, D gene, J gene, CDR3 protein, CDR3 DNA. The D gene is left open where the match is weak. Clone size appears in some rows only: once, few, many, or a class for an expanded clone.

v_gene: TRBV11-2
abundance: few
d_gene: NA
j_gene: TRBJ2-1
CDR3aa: CASSPLTSEQFF
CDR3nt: TGTGCCAGCAGCCCCCTTACCTCTGAGCAGTTCTTC

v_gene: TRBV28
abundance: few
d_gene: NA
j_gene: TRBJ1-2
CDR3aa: CATLNGPEQANYGYTF
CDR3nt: TGTGCCACCCTGAACGGGCCGGAACAAGCTAACTATGGCTACACCTTC

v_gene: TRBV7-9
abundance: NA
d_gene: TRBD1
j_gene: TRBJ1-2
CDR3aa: CASSLANRGLGDYGYTF
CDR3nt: TGTGCCAGCAGCTTAGCTAACAGGGGATTGGGTGACTATGGCTACACCTTC

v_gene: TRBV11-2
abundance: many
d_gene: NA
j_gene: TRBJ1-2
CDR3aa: CASSLAPGADGYTF
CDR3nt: TGTGCCAGCAGCTTAGCCCCGGGGGCTGATGGCTACACCTTC

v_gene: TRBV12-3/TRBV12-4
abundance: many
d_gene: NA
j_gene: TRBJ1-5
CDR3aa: CASSMENQPQHF
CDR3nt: TGTGCCAGCAGCATGGAGAATCAGCCCCAGCATTTT

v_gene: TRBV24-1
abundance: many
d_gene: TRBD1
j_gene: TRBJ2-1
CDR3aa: CATSDPGQGPTNEQFF
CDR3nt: TGTGCCACCAGTGACCCCGGACAGGGGCCGACCAATGAGCAGTTCTTC

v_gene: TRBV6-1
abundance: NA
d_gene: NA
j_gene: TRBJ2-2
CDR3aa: CASSEAEAGELFF
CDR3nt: TGTGCCAGCAGTGAAGCCGAGGCGGGGGAGCTGTTTTTT

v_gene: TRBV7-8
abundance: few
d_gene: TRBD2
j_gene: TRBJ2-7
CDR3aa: CASSPSGSGSLRLLEQYF
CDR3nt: TGTGCCAGCAGCCCAAGCGGTAGCGGGAGTCTACGTCTTCTCGAGCAGTACTTC

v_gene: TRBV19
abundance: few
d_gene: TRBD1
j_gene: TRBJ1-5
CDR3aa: CASSIYGTANQPQHF
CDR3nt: TGTGCCAGTAGTATCTATGGGACAGCAAATCAGCCCCAGCATTTT

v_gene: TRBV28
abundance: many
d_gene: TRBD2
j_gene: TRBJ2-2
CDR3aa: CASSSTSGRYTGELFF
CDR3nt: TGTGCCAGCAGTTCTACTAGCGGGAGGTACACCGGGGAGCTGTTTTTT

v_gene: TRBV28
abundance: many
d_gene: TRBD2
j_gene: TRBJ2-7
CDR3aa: CASSPYALVGRQNEQYF
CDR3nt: TGTGCCAGCAGTCCCTACGCACTAGTCGGGAGGCAAAACGAGCAGTACTTC

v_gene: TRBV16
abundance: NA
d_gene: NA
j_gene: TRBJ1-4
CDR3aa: CASSQGLTSGEKLFF
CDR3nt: TGTGCCAGCAGCCAAGGTCTAACATCGGGTGAAAAACTGTTTTTT

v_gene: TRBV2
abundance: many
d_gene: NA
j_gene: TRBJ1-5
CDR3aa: CASSVDNYGNQPQHF
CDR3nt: TGTGCCAGCAGTGTGGACAATTACGGCAATCAGCCCCAGCATTTT

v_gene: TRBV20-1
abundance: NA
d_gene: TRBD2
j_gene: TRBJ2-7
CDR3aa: CSAKREGTYEQYF
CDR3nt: TGCAGTGCTAAGCGGGAGGGGACCTACGAGCAGTACTTC

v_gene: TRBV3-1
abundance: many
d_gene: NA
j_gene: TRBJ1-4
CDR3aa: CASSQVYEKLFF
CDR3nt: TGTGCCAGCAGCCAAGTGTATGAAAAACTGTTTTTT

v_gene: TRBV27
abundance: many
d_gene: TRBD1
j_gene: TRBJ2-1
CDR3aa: CASSPAAGGLSNEQFF
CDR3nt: TGTGCCAGCAGTCCGGCGGCAGGGGGCCTTTCCAATGAGCAGTTCTTC

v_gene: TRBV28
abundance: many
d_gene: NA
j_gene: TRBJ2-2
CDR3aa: CASSSPGTSNTGELFF
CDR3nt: TGTGCCAGCAGTTCCCCCGGGACATCCAACACCGGGGAGCTGTTTTTT

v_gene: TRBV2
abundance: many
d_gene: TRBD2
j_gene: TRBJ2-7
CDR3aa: CASSTTGGTYEQYF
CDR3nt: TGTGCCAGCAGTACCACGGGAGGAACCTACGAGCAGTACTTC

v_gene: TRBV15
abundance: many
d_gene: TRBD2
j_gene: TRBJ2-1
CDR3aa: CATSEGLHNEQFF
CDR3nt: TGTGCCACCAGCGAGGGACTACACAATGAGCAGTTCTTC

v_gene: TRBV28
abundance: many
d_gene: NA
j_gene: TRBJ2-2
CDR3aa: CASSFPRGTNTGELFF
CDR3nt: TGTGCCAGCAGTTTCCCCAGGGGTACGAACACCGGGGAGCTGTTTTTT

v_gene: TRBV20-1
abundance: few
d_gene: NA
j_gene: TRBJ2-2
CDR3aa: CSARVRLLNTGELFF
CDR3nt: TGCAGTGCTAGAGTCCGACTTCTGAACACCGGGGAGCTGTTTTTT

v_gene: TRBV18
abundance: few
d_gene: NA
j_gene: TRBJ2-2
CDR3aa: CASSPRDPNTGELFF
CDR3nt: TGTGCCAGCTCACCCCGGGACCCAAACACCGGGGAGCTGTTTTTT

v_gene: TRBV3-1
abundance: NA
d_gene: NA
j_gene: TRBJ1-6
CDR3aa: CASSQDRRRWIDSPLHF
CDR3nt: TGTGCCAGCAGCCAAGATAGGCGCCGCTGGATTGATTCACCCCTCCACTTT